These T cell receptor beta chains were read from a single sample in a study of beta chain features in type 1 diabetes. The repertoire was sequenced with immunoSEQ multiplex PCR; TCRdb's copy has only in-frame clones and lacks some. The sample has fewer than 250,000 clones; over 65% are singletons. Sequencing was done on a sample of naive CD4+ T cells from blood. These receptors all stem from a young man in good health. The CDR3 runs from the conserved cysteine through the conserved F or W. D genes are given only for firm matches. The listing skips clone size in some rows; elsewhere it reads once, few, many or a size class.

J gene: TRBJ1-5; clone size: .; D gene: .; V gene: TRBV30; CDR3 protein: CAWTDRHNQPQHF; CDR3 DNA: TGTGCCTGGACAGACAGACACAATCAGCCCCAGCATTTT
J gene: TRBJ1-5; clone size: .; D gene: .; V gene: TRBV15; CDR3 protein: CATSRDNRGNQPQHF; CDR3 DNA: TGTGCCACCAGCAGGGACAACAGGGGCAATCAGCCCCAGCATTTT
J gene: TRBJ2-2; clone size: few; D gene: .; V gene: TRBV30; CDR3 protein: CAWSVVLYTGELFF; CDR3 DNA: TGTGCCTGGAGTGTTGTACTATACACCGGGGAGCTGTTTTTT
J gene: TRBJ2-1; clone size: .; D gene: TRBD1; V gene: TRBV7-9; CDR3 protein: CASRPPGQNNEQFF; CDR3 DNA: TGTGCCAGCAGGCCTCCGGGACAGAACAATGAGCAGTTCTTC
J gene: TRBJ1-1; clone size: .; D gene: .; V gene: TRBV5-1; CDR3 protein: CASSPYRADTEAFF; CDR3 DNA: TGCGCCAGCAGCCCCTACAGGGCGGACACTGAAGCTTTCTTT
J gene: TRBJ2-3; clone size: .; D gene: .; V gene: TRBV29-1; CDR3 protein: CSVGGAGADTQYF; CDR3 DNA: TGCAGCGTTGGTGGGGCCGGGGCAGATACGCAGTATTTT
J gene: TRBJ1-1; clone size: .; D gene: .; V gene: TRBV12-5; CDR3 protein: CASGIGRTEAFF; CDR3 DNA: TGTGCTAGTGGGATCGGCCGCACTGAAGCTTTCTTT
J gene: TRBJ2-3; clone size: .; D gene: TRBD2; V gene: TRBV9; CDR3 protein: CASSVSTSGGSTDTQYF; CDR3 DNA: TGTGCCAGCAGCGTGTCGACTAGCGGGGGGAGCACAGATACGCAGTATTTT
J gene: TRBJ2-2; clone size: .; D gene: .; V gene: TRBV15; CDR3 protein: CATSRDIGGKNTGELFF; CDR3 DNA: TGTGCCACCAGCAGAGATATCGGGGGAAAGAACACCGGGGAGCTGTTTTTT
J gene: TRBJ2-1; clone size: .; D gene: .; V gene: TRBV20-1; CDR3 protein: CSAKNNEQFF; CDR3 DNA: TGCAGTGCAAAAAACAATGAGCAGTTCTTC
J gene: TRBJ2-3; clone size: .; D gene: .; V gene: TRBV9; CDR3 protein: CASSSTTDTQYF; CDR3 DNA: TGTGCCAGCAGCTCTACCACAGATACGCAGTATTTT
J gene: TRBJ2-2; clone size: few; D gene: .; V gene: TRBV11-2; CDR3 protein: CASSYGAGELFF; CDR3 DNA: TGTGCCAGCAGCTATGGGGCCGGGGAGCTGTTTTTT
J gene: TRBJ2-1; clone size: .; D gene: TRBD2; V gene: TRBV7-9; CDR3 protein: CASSLARSGAAAEQFF; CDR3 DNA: TGTGCCAGCAGCTTAGCGCGGAGCGGGGCGGCCGCTGAGCAGTTCTTC
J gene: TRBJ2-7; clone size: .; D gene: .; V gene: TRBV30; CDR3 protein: CAWRADRAVYEQYF; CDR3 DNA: TGTGCCTGGAGAGCGGATAGGGCCGTCTACGAGCAGTACTTC
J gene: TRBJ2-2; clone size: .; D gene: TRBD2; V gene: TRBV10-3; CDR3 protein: CATGSGGVNTGELFF; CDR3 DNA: TGTGCCACCGGTAGCGGGGGGGTGAACACCGGGGAGCTGTTTTTT
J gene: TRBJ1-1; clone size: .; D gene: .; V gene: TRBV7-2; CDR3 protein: CASSQSHRREAFF; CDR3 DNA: TGTGCCAGCAGTCAGAGTCACCGGCGTGAAGCTTTCTTT
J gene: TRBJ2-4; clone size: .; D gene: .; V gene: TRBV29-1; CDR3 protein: CSVAPRNAKGIQYF; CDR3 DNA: TGCAGCGTTGCACCCAGGAATGCAAAGGGCATTCAGTACTTC
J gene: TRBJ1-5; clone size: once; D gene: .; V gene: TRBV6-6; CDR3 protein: CASSSQGTQPQHF; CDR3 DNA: TGTGCCAGCAGTTCCCAGGGTACTCAGCCCCAGCATTTT
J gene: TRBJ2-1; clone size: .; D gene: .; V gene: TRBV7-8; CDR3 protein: CASSSRGSYNEQFF; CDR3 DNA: TGTGCCAGCAGCTCCCGGGGATCCTACAATGAGCAGTTCTTC
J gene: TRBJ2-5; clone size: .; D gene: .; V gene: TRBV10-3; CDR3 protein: CAIAPAGAETQYF; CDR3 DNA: TGTGCCATCGCCCCGGCCGGGGCTGAGACCCAGTACTTC
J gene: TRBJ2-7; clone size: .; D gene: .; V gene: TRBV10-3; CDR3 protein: CAISEAMTYEQYF; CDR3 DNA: TGTGCCATCAGTGAGGCAATGACCTACGAGCAGTACTTC
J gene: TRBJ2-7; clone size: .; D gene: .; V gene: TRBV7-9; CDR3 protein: CASSLGSYEQYF; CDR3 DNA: TGTGCCAGCAGCTTAGGAAGCTACGAGCAGTACTTC
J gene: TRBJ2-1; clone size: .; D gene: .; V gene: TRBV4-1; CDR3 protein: CASSQLAEQFF; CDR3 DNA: TGCGCCAGCAGCCAGCTGGCTGAGCAGTTCTTC
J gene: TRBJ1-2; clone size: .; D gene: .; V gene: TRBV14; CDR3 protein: CASSQDRRSSYGYTF; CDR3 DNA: TGTGCCAGCAGCCAAGACAGGAGGTCAAGCTATGGCTACACCTTC
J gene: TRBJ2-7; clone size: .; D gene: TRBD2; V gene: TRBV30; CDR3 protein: CAWSVGTSGDEQYF; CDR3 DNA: TGTGCCTGGAGTGTTGGGACTAGCGGCGACGAGCAGTACTTC
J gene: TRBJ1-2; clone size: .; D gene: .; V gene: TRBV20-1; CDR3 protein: CSARTGYGYTF; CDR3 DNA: TGCAGTGCTCGCACGGGCTATGGCTACACCTTC
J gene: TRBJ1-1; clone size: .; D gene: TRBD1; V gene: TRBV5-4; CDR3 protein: CASSARTGRGTEAFF; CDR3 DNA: TGTGCCAGCAGCGCCCGGACAGGCAGGGGGACTGAAGCTTTCTTT
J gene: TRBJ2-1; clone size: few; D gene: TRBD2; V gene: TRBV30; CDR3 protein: CAWSWVPSGGGEQFF; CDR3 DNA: TGTGCCTGGAGTTGGGTACCTAGCGGGGGTGGTGAGCAGTTCTTC
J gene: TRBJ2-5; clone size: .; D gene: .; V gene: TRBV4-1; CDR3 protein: CASSQDARGRIQETQYF; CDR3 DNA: TGCGCCAGCAGCCAAGATGCGAGGGGACGAATTCAAGAGACCCAGTACTTC
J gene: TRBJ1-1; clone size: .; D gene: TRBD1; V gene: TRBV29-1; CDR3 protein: CSVGGQGLNTEAFF; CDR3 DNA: TGCAGCGTGGGAGGACAGGGGCTGAACACTGAAGCTTTCTTT
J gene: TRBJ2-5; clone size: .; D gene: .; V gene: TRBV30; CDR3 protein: CAWRDLVETQYF; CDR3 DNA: TGTGCCTGGAGGGACCTTGTGGAGACCCAGTACTTC